This T cell receptor (beta chain) was found in a study of blood T cell repertoires in COVID-19. Overall study context: The United States, Italy and Spain were the sources of the acute and convalescent COVID-19 samples. Sample material is recorded as cDNA or gDNA derived from T cells, B-cell-depleted T cells, or PBMCs.

The germline V gene has CDR1 MDHEN and CDR2 SYDVKM. The CDR3 has 15 amino acids. V gave up 6 bases and J gave up 6 bases; unmatched junction bases: 7. Original analysis: Amplification with reference gene primers provided the estimates of nucleated cell counts. Profiling relied on immunoSEQ multiplex PCR, and the TCRdb table lists in-frame clones only, not all of them. V and J calls plus clone size are reproduced from that table; the DNA served to infer D and trimming. The repertoire holds roughly 170,000 clones, with more than 75% as singletons. The rearrangement links TRBV28 to TRBJ1-4; 10 bases line up with TRBD1. This clonotype was obtained from a man aged 35 to 55 with active or convalescent COVID-19. Sequencing was performed on peripheral blood. CDR3 nucleotides: TGTGCCAGCAGGCCGCAAGGGACAGGGGATGAAAAACTGTTTTTT. Translation gives CASRPQGTGDEKLFF.